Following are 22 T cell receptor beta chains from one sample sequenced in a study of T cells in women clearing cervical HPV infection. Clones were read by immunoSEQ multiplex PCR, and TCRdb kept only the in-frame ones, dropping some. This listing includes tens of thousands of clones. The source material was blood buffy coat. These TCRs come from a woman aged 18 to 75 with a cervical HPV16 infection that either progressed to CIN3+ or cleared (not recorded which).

The chain's CDR3 is CASSLGGVAGATQYF. Incomplete CDR3 DNA: TGTGCCAGCAGCTTAGGAGGGGTAGCGGGAGCGACC. The chain carries TRBV11-1 and TRBJ2-5, with TRBD2 identical over 9 bases. The DNA ends 3 residues before the CDR3 does, and the rest of the CDR3 is filled in from the germline J gene. The V gene's germline CDR1 is SGHAT and CDR2 FQDESV (reference sequence). With V trimmed by 1 base and J by 7 bases, 7 bases remained unmatched. The CDR3 runs 15 residues.

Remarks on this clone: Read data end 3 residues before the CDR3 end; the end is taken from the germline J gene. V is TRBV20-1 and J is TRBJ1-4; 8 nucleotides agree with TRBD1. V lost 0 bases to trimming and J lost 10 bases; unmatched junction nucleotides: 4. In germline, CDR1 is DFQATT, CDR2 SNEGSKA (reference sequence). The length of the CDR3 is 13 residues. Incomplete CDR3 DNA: TGCAGTGCTAGAGACAGGGGGCAAAGAAAA. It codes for CSARDRGQRK. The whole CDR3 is CSARDRGQRKLFF.

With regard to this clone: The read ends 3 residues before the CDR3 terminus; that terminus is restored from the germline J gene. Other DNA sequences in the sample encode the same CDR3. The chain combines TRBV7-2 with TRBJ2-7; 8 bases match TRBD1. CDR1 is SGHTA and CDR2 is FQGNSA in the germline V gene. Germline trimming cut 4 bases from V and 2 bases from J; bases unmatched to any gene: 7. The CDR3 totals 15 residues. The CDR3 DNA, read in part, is TGTGCCAGCAGCTCTCTGGCAGGGGGCCCCTACGAG. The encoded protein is CASSSLAGGPYE. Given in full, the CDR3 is CASSSLAGGPYEQYF.

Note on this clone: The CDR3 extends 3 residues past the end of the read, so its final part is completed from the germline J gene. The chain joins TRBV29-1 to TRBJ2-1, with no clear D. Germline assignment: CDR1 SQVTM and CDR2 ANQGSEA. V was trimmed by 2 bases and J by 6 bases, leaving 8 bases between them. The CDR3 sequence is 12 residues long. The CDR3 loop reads CSVESPGNEQFF. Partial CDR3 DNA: TGCAGCGTTGAATCTCCAGGCAATGAG.

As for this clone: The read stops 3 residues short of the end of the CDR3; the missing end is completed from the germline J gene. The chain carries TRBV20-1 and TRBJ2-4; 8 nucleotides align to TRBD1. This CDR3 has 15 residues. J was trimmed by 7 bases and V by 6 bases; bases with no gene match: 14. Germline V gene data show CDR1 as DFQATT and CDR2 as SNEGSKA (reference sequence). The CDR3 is CSATDRRTGRNIQYF. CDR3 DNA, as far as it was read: TGCAGTGCGACTGATAGAAGGACAGGGCGGAACATT.

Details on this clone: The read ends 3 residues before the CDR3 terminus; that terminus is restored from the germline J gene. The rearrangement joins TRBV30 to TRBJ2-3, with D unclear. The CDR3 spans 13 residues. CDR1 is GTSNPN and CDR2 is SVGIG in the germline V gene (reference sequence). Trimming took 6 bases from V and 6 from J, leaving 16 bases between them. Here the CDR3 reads CACNWRPLDTQYF. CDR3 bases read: TGTGCCTGTAATTGGCGGCCTTTGGATACG.

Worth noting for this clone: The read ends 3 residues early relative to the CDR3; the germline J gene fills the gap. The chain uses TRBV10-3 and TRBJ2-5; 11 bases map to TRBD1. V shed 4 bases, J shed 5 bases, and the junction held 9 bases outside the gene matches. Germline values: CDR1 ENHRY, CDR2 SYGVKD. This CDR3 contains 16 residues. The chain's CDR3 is CAISASWTGGLETQYF. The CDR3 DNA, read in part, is TGTGCCATCAGTGCCTCCTGGACAGGGGGCCTGGAGACC.

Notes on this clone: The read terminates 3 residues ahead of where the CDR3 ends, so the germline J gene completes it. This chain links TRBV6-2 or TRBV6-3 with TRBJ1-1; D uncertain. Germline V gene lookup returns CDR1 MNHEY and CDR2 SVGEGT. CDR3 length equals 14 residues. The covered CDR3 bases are TGTGCCAGCAGTAGACATATAACGACGGGGGAA. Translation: CASSRHITTGE. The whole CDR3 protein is CASSRHITTGEAFF.

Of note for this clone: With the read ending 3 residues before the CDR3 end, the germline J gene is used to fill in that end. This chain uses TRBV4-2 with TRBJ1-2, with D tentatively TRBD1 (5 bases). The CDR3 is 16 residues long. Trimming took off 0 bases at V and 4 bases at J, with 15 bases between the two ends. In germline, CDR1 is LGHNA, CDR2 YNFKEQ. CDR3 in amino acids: CASSQDWALQGYGYTF. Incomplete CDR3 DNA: TGTGCCAGCAGCCAAGATTGGGCCCTCCAGGGCTATGGC.

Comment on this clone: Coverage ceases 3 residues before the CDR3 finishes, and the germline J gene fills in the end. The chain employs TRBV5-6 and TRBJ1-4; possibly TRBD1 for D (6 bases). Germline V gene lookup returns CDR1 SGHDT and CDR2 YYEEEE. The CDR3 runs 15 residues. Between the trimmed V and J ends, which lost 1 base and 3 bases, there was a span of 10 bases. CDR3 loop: CASSLTGLANEKLFF. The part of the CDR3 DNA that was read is TGTGCCAGCAGCTTGACAGGGCTCGCTAATGAAAAA.

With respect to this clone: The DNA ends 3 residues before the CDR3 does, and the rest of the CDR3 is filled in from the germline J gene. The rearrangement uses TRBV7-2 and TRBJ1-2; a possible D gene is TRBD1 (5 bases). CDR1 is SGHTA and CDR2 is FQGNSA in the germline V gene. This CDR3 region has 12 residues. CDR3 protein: CASSWGLADYTF. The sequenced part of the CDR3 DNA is TGTGCCAGCAGCTGGGGACTAGCGGAC. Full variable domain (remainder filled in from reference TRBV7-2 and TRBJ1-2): GAGVSQSPSNKVTEKGKDVELRCDPISGHTALYWYRQSLGQGLEFLIYFQGNSAPDKSGLPSDRFSAERTGGSVSTLTIQRTQQEDSAVYLCASSWGLADYTFGSGTRLTVV.

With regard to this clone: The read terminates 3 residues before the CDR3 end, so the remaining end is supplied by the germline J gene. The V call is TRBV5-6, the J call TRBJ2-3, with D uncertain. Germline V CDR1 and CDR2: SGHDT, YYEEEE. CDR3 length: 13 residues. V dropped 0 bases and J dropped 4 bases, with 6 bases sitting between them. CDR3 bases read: TGTGCCAGCAGCTTGGGCGGAGCAGATACG. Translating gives CASSLGGADT. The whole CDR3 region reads CASSLGGADTQYF.

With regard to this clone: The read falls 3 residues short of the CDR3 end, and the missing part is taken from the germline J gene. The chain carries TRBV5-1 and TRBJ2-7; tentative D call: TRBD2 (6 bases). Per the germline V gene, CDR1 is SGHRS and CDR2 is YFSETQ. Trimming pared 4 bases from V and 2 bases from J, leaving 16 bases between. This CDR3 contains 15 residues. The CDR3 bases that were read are TGCGCCAGCAGCCCTCGAGGGGACTTCGCCTACGAG. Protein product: CASSPRGDFAYE. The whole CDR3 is CASSPRGDFAYEQYF.

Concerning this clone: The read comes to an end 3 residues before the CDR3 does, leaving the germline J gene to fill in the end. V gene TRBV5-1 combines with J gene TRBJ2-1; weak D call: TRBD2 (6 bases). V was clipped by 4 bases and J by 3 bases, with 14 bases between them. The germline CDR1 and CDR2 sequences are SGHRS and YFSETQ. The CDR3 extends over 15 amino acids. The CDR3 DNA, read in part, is TGCGCCAGCAGCGGAATTCCGGGGGACTACAATGAG. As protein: CASSGIPGDYNE. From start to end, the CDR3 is CASSGIPGDYNEQFF.

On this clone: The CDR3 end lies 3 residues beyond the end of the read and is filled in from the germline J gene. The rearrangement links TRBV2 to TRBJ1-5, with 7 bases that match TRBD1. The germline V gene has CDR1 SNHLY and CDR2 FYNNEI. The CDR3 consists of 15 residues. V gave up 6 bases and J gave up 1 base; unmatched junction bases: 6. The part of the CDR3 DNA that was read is TGTGCCAGCAGAGCCGGGACAGAGAGCAATCAGCCC. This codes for CASRAGTESNQP. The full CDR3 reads CASRAGTESNQPQHF. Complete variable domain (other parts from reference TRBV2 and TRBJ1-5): EPEVTQTPSHQVTQMGQEVILRCVPISNHLYFYWYRQILGQKVEFLVSFYNNEISEKSEIFDDQFSVERPDGSNFTLKIRSTKLEDSAMYFCASRAGTESNQPQHFGDGTRLSIL.

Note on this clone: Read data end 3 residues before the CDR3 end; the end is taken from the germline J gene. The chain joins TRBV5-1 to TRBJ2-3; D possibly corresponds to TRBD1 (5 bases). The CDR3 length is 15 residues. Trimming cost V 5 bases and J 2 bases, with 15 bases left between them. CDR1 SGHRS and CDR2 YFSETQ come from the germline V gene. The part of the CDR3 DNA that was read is TGCGCCAGCAGGGCGAGGACATTAGTCACAGATACG. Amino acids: CASRARTLVTDT. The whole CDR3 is CASRARTLVTDTQYF. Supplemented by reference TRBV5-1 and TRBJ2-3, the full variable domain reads KAGVTQTPRYLIKTRGQQVTLSCSPISGHRSVSWYQQTPGQGLQFLFEYFSETQRNKGNFPGRFSGRQFSNSRSEMNVSTLELGDSALYLCASRARTLVTDTQYFGPGTRLTVL.

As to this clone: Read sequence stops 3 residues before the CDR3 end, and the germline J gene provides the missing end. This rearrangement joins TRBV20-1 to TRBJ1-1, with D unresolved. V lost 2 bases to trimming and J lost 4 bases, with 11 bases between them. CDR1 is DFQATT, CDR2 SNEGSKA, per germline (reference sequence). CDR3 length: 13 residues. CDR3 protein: CSARLTAATEAFF. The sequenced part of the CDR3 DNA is TGCAGTGCTAGATTGACTGCGGCCACTGAA.

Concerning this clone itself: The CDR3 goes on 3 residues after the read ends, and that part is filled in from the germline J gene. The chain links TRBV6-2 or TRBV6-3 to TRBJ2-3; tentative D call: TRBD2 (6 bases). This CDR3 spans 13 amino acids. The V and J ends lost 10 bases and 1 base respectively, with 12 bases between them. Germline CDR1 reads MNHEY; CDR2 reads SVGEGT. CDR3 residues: CANKRAGTDTQYF. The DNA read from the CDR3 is TGTGCCAACAAGCGGGCAGGCACAGATACG.

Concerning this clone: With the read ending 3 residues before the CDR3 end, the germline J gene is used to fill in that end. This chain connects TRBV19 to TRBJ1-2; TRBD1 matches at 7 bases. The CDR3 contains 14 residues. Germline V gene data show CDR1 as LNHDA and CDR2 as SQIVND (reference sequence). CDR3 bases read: TGTGCCAGTAGTTCTGGACAGGCCACAGATACC. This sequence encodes CASSSGQATDT. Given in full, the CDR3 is CASSSGQATDTYTF.

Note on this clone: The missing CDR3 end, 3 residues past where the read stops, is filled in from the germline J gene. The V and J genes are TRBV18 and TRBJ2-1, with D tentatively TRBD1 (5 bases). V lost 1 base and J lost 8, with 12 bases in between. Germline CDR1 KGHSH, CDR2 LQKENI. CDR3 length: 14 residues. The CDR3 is CASSPQGPPDEQFF. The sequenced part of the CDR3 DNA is TGTGCCAGCTCACCACAGGGGCCGCCGGATGAG.

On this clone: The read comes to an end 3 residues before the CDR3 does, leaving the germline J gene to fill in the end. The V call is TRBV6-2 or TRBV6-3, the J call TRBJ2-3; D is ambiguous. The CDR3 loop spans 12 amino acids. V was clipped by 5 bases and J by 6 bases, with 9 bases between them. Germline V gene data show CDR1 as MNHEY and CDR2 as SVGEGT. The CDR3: CASSPRLDTQYF. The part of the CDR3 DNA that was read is TGTGCCAGCAGTCCGCGATTGGATACG.

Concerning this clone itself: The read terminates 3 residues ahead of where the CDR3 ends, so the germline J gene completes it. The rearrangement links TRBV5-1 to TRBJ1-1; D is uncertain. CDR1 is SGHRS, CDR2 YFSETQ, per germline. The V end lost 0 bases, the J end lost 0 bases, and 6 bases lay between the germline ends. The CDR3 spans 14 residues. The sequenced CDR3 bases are TGCGCCAGCAGCTTGGACAGAATGAACACTGAA. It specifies CASSLDRMNTE. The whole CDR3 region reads CASSLDRMNTEAFF.